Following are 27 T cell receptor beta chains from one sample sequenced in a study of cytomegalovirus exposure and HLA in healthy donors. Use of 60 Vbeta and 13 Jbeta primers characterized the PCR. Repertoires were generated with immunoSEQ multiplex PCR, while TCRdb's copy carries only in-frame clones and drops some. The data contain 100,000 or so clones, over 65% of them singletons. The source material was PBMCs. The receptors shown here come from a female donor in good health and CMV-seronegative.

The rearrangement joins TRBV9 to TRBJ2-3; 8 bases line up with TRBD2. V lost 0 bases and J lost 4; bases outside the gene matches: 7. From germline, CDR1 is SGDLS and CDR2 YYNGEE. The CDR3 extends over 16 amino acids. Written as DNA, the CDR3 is TGTGCCAGCAGCGTAGGGGGGACTAGGGTTGCAGATACGCAGTATTTT. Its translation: CASSVGGTRVADTQYF.

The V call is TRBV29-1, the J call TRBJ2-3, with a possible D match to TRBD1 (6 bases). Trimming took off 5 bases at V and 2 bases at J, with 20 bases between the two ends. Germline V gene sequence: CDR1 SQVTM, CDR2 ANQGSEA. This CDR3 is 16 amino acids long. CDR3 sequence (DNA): TGCAGCGTTTTGGGGGCCCGGGACCTTTCCACAGATACGCAGTATTTT. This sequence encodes CSVLGARDLSTDTQYF.

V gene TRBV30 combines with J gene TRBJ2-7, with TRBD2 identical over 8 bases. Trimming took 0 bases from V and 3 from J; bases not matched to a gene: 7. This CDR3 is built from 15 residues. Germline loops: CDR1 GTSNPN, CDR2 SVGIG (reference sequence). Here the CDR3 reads CAWSVGGGGIYEQYF. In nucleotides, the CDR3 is TGTGCCTGGAGTGTCGGGGGGGGCGGGATCTACGAGCAGTACTTC.

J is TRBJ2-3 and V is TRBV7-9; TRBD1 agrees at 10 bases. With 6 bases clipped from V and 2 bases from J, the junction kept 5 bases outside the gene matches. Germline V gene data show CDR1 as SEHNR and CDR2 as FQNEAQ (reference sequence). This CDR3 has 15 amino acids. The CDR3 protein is CASSLDRGITDTQYF. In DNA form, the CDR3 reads TGTGCCAGCAGTCTGGACAGGGGGATCACAGATACGCAGTATTTT.

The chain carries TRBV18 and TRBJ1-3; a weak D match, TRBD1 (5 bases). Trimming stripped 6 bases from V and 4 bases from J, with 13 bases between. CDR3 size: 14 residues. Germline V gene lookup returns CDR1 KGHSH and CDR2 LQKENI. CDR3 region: CASSPTVDGNTIYF. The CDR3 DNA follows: TGTGCCAGCTCGCCGACAGTAGACGGAAACACCATATATTTT.

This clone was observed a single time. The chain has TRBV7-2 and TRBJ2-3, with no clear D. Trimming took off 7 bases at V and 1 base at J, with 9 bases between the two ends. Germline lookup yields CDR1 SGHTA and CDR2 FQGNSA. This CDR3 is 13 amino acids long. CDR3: CASKAARTDTQYF. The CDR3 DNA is TGTGCCAGCAAGGCGGCTCGCACAGATACGCAGTATTTT.

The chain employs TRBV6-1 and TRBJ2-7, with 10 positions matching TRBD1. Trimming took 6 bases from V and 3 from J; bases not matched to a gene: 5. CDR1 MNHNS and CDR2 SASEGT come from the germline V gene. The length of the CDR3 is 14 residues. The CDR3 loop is CASRTGQGVYEQYF. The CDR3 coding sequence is TGTGCCAGCAGAACAGGACAGGGGGTCTACGAGCAGTACTTC.

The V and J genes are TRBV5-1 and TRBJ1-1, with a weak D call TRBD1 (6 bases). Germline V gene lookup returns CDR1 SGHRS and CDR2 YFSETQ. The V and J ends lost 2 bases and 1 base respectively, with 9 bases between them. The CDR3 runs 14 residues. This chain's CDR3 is CASSLQGRNTEAFF. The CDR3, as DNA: TGCGCCAGCAGCTTACAGGGACGGAACACTGAAGCTTTCTTT.

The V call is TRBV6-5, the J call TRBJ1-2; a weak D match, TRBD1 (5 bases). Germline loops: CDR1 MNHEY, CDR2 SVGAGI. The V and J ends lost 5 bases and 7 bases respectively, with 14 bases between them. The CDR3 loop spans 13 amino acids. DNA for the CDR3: TGTGCCAGCAGTCCAACCTCCAGGGCTGGCTACACCTTC. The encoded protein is CASSPTSRAGYTF.

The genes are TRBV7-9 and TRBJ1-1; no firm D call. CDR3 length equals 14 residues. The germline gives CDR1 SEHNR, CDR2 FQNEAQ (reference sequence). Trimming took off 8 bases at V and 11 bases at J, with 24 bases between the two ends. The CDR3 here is CASRPLVNSGVAFF. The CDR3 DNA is TGTGCCAGCCGCCCCCTTGTTAATTCGGGTGTGGCTTTCTTT.

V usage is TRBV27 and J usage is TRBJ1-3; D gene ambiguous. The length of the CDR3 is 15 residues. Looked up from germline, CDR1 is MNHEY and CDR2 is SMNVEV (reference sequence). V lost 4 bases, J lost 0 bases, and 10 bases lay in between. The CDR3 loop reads CASSSSTNSGNTIYF. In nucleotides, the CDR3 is TGTGCCAGCAGTTCATCCACAAACTCTGGAAACACCATATATTTT.

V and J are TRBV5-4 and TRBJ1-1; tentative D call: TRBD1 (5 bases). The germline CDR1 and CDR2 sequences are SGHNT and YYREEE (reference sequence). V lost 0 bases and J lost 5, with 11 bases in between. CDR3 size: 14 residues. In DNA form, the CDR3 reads TGTGCCAGCAGCTTGGCAGGGCGTGGGACTGAAGCTTTCTTT. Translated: CASSLAGRGTEAFF.

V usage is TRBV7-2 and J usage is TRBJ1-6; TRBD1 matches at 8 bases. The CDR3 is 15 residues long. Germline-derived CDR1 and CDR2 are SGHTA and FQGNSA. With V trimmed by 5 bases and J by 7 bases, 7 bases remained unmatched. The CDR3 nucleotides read TGTGCCAGCAGCATGGGGACAGGCGGGAATTCACCCCTCCACTTT. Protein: CASSMGTGGNSPLHF.

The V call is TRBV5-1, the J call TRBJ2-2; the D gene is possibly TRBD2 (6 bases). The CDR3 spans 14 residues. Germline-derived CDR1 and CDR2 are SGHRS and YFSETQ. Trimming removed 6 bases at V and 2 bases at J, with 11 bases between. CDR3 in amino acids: CASTLGGNTGELFF. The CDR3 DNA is TGCGCCAGCACCCTGGGGGGAAACACCGGGGAGCTGTTTTTT.

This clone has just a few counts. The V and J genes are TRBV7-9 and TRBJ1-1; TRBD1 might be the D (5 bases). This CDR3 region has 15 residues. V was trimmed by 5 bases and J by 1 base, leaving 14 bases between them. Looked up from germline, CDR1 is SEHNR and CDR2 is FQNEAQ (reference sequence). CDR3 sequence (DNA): TGTGCCAGCAGCGTGGAGGGACTTTCGAACACTGAAGCTTTCTTT. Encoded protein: CASSVEGLSNTEAFF.

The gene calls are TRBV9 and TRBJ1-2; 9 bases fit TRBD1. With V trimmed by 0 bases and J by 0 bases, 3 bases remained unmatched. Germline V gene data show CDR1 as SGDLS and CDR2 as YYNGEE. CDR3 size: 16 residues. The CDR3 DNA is TGTGCCAGCAGCGTAGAGGGACAGGGAGCTAACTATGGCTACACCTTC. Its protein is CASSVEGQGANYGYTF.

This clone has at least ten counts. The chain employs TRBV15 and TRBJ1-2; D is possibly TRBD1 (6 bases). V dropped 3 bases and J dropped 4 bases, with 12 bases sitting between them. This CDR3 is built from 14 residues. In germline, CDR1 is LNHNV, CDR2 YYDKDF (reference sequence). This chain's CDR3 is CATSSPGTIYGYTF. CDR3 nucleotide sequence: TGTGCCACCAGCAGCCCCGGGACAATCTATGGCTACACCTTC.

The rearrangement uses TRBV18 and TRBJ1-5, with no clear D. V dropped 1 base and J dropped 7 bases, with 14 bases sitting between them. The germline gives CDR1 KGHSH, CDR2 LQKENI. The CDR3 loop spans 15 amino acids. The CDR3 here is CASSPQAARGQPQHF. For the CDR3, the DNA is TGTGCCAGCTCACCACAGGCGGCGAGAGGACAGCCCCAGCATTTT.

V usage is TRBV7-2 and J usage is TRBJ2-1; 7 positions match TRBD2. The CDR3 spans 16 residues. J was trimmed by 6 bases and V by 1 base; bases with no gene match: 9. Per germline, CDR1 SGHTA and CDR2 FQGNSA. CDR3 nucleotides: TGTGCCAGCAGCTTAGGAGGGCGGGGGACCCTCAATGAGCAGTTCTTC. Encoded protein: CASSLGGRGTLNEQFF.

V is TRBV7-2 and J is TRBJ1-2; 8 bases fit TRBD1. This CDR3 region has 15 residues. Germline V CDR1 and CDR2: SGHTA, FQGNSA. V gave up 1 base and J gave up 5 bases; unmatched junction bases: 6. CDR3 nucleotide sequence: TGTGCCAGCAGCTTAGGGGCAGGGGGCAGGTATGGCTACACCTTC. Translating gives CASSLGAGGRYGYTF.

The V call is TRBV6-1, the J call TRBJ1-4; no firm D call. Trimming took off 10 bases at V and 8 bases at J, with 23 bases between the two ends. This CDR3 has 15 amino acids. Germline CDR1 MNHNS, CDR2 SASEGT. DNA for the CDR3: TGTGCCACCCACCTACCTCGGGCGGCGGGAGAAAAACTGTTTTTT. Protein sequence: CATHLPRAAGEKLFF.

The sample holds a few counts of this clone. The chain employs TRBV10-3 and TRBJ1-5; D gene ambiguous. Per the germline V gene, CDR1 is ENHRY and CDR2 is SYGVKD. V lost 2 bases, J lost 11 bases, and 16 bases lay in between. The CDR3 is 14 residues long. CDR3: CAISERPGSGAQHF. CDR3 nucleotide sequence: TGTGCCATCAGTGAGAGGCCAGGCTCCGGGGCCCAGCATTTT.

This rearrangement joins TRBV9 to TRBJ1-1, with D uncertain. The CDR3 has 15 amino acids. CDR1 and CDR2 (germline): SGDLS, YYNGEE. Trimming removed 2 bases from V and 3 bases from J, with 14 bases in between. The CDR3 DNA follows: TGTGCCAGCAGCGTGGAGGACTTGAGGGACACTGAAGCTTTCTTT. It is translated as CASSVEDLRDTEAFF. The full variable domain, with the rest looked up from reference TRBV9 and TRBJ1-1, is DSGVTQTPKHLITATGQRVTLRCSPRSGDLSVYWYQQSLDQGLQFLIQYYNGEERAKGNILERFSAQQFPDLHSELNLSSLELGDSALYFCASSVEDLRDTEAFFGQGTRLTVV.

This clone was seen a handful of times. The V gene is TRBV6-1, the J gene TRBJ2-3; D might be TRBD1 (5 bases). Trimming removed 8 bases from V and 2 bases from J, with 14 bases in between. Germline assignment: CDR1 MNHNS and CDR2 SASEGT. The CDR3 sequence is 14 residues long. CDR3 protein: CASDHTGATDTQYF. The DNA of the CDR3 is TGTGCCAGCGATCATACAGGAGCCACAGATACGCAGTATTTT.

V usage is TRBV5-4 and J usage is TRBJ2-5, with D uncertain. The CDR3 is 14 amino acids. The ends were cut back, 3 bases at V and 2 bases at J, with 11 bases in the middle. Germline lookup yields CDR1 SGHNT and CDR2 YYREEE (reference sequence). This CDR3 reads CASSSLLAQETQYF. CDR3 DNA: TGTGCCAGCAGCTCGTTGTTGGCACAAGAGACCCAGTACTTC.

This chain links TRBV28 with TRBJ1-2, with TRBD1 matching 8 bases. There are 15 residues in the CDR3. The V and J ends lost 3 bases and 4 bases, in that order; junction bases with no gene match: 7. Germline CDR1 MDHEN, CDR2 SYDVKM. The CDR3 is CASSLGRGLIYGYTF. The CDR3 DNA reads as TGTGCCAGCAGTTTGGGCAGGGGGCTCATCTATGGCTACACCTTC.

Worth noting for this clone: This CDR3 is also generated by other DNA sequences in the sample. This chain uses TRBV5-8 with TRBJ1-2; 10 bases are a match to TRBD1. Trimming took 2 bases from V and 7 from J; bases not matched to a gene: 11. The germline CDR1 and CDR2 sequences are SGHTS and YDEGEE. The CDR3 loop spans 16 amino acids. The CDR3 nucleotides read TGTGCCAGCAGCTTCACTGACAGGGGGCGGACTGGTGGCTACACCTTC. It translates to CASSFTDRGRTGGYTF.